The 28 T cell receptor beta chains in this list originate from one sample, sequenced in a study of shared clonotypes between healthy human individuals. Profiled with immunoSEQ multiplex PCR; TCRdb holds only in-frame clones, not every one. The profile shows some 2 million clones, approximately 94% of them singletons. Naive CD8 cells lacked CD45RO and underwent positive selection for CCR7, leaving out terminally differentiated effector memory CD45RA+ cells. Sequenced input: naive CD8+ T cells sorted from blood. The receptors were gathered from a man younger than 35 in good health.

Here the CDR3 reads CASSLAGGVGTDTQYF. The CDR3 DNA follows: TGTGCCAGCAGCTTAGCGGGAGGGGTGGGCACAGATACGCAGTATTTT. The V and J genes are TRBV7-9 and TRBJ2-3; 7 positions match TRBD2. J gave up 1 base and V 0 bases, and 4 bases lay outside the gene matches. The CDR3 length is 16 residues. In germline, CDR1 is SEHNR, CDR2 FQNEAQ (reference sequence).

This sequence joins TRBV27 and TRBJ1-1; 8 positions match TRBD1. The junction had 6 bases not matched to a gene; V was cut back by 6 bases and J by 0 bases. This CDR3 comprises 15 residues. The germline gives CDR1 MNHEY, CDR2 SMNVEV (reference sequence). CDR3 region: CASRNGTGMNTEAFF. CDR3 coding DNA: TGTGCCAGCAGAAATGGGACAGGTATGAACACTGAAGCTTTCTTT.

This chain joins TRBV9 and TRBJ1-3; D is unresolved. Germline V gene sequence: CDR1 SGDLS, CDR2 YYNGEE. V shed 2 bases and J shed 3 bases, with 9 bases lying between them. The CDR3 spans 14 residues. The CDR3 spells CASSVGLGGNTIYF. CDR3 nucleotide sequence: TGTGCCAGCAGCGTTGGGCTCGGTGGAAACACCATATATTTT.

The chain recombines TRBV27 with TRBJ2-1; perhaps TRBD2 as D (5 bases). The CDR3 length is 16 residues. Trimming cost V 7 bases and J 0 bases, with 16 bases left between them. Germline CDR1 and CDR2: MNHEY and SMNVEV (reference sequence). CDR3 DNA: TGTGCCAGCACCAACCGGGGTTACCCCTCCTACAATGAGCAGTTCTTC. Amino acids: CASTNRGYPSYNEQFF.

The gene calls are TRBV28 and TRBJ2-7, with D perhaps matching TRBD1 (7 bases). The germline V gene has CDR1 MDHEN and CDR2 SYDVKM. The CDR3 is 14 residues long. Trimming removed 6 bases at V and 4 bases at J, with 16 bases between. The CDR3 loop is CASSPPGGLYEQYF. As DNA, the CDR3 is TGTGCCAGCAGCCCACCAGGGGGGTTATACGAGCAGTACTTC.

About this clone itself: A read error may account for a junction end that differs from germline. The gene calls are TRBV28 and TRBJ2-1, with 8 bases that match TRBD2. The CDR3 contains 15 residues. Germline CDR1 and CDR2: MDHEN and SYDVKM. CDR3 region: CASSEGLASHNEQFF. The CDR3 nucleotides read TGTGCCAGCAGTGAAGGACTAGCCTCCCACAATGAGCAGTTCTTC.

CDR3 coding DNA: TGTGCCAGTAGCCGGGACAGGGACTGGCTCGAGCAGTTCTTC. Amino acids: CASSRDRDWLEQFF. The chain couples TRBV19 to TRBJ2-1, with 9 bases lining up with TRBD1. The J segment lost 10 bases and the V segment lost 6 bases, leaving 10 bases of the junction unmatched. Germline V gene lookup returns CDR1 LNHDA and CDR2 SQIVND (reference sequence). The CDR3 runs 14 residues.

The chain uses TRBV7-8 and TRBJ1-2, with 8 bases identical to TRBD1. With 6 bases clipped from V and 4 bases from J, the junction kept 7 bases outside the gene matches. The CDR3 extends over 14 amino acids. Per germline, CDR1 SGHVS and CDR2 FQNEAQ. CDR3 nucleotide sequence: TGTGCCAGCAGTCCAGGGGGCATAAGCTATGGCTACACCTTC. Translating gives CASSPGGISYGYTF. The full variable domain, its missing parts supplied by reference TRBV7-8 and TRBJ1-2, is GAGVSQSPRYKVAKRGQDVALRCDPISGHVSLFWYQQALGQGPEFLTYFQNEAQLDKSGLPSDRFFAERPEGSVSTLKIQRTQQEDSAVYLCASSPGGISYGYTFGSGTRLTVV.

The V call is TRBV6-5, the J call TRBJ2-3; 9 bases align to TRBD2. CDR3 length equals 14 residues. The V and J ends lost 7 bases and 5 bases, in that order; junction bases with no gene match: 7. Germline values: CDR1 MNHEY, CDR2 SVGAGI. CDR3 sequence: CASTRGGALDTQYF. The CDR3 nucleotides read TGTGCCAGCACCCGCGGGGGGGCATTAGATACGCAGTATTTT.

V gene TRBV5-3 combines with J gene TRBJ1-1; D is unclear. TRBV5-3 belongs to the ORF category, with a function that is uncertain. V was pared by 4 bases and J by 0 bases, with 22 bases between. This CDR3 is 18 amino acids long. DNA of the CDR3: TGTGCCAGAAGCGGCAGGCCCTGCTATTGTTTCATGAACACTGAAGCTTTCTTT. It is translated as CARSGRPCYCFMNTEAFF.

This clone occurred once. V gene TRBV5-4 combines with J gene TRBJ2-3; D uncertain. There are 12 residues in the CDR3. Trimming pared 1 base from V and 5 bases from J, leaving 5 bases between. Germline V gene lookup returns CDR1 SGHNT and CDR2 YYREEE (reference sequence). CDR3 nucleotide sequence: TGTGCCAGCAGCTTGTTTGAAGATACGCAGTATTTT. It encodes CASSLFEDTQYF.

The rearrangement links TRBV7-4 to TRBJ2-7; D gene ambiguous. The CDR3 sequence is 11 residues long. Germline assignment: CDR1 SGHVT and CDR2 SQSDAQ. The CDR3, as DNA: TGTGCCAGCAATAAAGGTCCCCCGTCTGGGGTC. The encoded protein is CASNKGPPSGV.

The chain recombines TRBV27 with TRBJ2-7, with 7 bases identical to TRBD1. Germline trimming cut 6 bases from V and 2 bases from J; bases unmatched to any gene: 10. The CDR3 is made up of 15 amino acids. The germline gives CDR1 MNHEY, CDR2 SMNVEV (reference sequence). This CDR3 reads CASRRRTGEAYEQYF. The CDR3 region has the DNA TGTGCCAGCAGAAGAAGGACAGGAGAAGCCTACGAGCAGTACTTC.

The chain employs TRBV19 and TRBJ2-5; D possibly uses TRBD1 or TRBD2 (5 bases each). Germline V CDR1 and CDR2: LNHDA, SQIVND (reference sequence). The CDR3 covers 13 residues. V was trimmed by 7 bases and J by 7 bases, leaving 16 bases between them. The CDR3 region is CASTPGPGWTQYF. The CDR3 DNA reads as TGTGCCAGTACCCCGGGACCAGGATGGACCCAGTACTTC.

The chain has TRBV28 and TRBJ1-6; D ambiguous. This CDR3 has 17 amino acids. Per the germline V gene, CDR1 is MDHEN and CDR2 is SYDVKM. Trimming removed 3 bases from V and 1 base from J, with 13 bases in between. The CDR3 protein is CASSFDLTWSYNSPLHF. CDR3 sequence (DNA): TGTGCCAGCAGTTTTGACTTAACCTGGTCCTATAATTCACCCCTCCACTTT.

V and J are TRBV19 and TRBJ2-1; TRBD2 matches 7 bases. CDR1 LNHDA and CDR2 SQIVND come from the germline V gene (reference sequence). This CDR3 has 15 residues. J gave up 8 bases and V 2 bases, and 9 bases lay outside the gene matches. The CDR3: CASSIWGEGQDEQFF. The CDR3 DNA reads TGTGCCAGTAGTATATGGGGGGAGGGCCAGGATGAGCAGTTCTTC.

The chain employs TRBV27 and TRBJ1-1; 8 positions agree with TRBD1. Unmatched junction bases numbered 12, after V lost 6 bases and J lost 0 bases. CDR1 is MNHEY and CDR2 is SMNVEV in the germline V gene (reference sequence). The CDR3 runs to 17 residues. The CDR3 DNA reads TGTGCCAGCAGGCCTCGGACAGGGAGGCCCATGAACACTGAAGCTTTCTTT. This encodes CASRPRTGRPMNTEAFF.

As for this clone: Other DNA sequences in the sample encode the same CDR3. The chain links TRBV9 to TRBJ2-1; perhaps D is TRBD1 or TRBD2 (6 bases each). V was pared by 2 bases and J by 10 bases, with 10 bases between. Germline CDR1 SGDLS, CDR2 YYNGEE. The CDR3 length is 12 residues. For the CDR3, the DNA is TGTGCCAGCAGCGTTGAGGGGGGCGAGCAGTTCTTC. Its translation: CASSVEGGEQFF.

The chain's CDR3 is CASQDGAGELFF. For the CDR3, the DNA is TGTGCCAGCCAAGACGGGGCCGGGGAGCTGTTTTTT. The chain recombines TRBV9 with TRBJ2-2; weak D call: TRBD2 (5 bases). This CDR3 comprises 12 residues. CDR1 and CDR2 (germline): SGDLS, YYNGEE. V was clipped by 7 bases and J by 6 bases, with 10 bases between them.

CDR3: CASSVGQGHTEAFF. Here the CDR3 DNA reads TGTGCCAGCAGCGTAGGCCAGGGGCACACTGAAGCTTTCTTT. V and J are TRBV9 and TRBJ1-1; a weak D match, TRBD1 (6 bases). CDR1 SGDLS and CDR2 YYNGEE come from the germline V gene. This CDR3 is 14 amino acids long. Deletions cut 0 bases from V and 3 bases from J, with 9 bases between. Based on the CDR3 plus reference TRBV9 and TRBJ1-1, the full variable domain is DSGVTQTPKHLITATGQRVTLRCSPRSGDLSVYWYQQSLDQGLQFLIQYYNGEERAKGNILERFSAQQFPDLHSELNLSSLELGDSALYFCASSVGQGHTEAFFGQGTRLTVV.

The chain links TRBV28 to TRBJ2-5, with 16 bases identical to TRBD2. The CDR3 runs 17 residues. With V trimmed by 4 bases and J by 5 bases, 7 bases remained unmatched. Germline V lookup: CDR1 MDHEN, CDR2 SYDVKM. The CDR3 sequence is CASSSGLAGGPWETQYF. CDR3 nucleotide sequence: TGTGCCAGCAGTTCGGGACTAGCGGGGGGGCCCTGGGAGACCCAGTACTTC.

Details on this clone: Other DNA sequences from this sample encode an identical CDR3 as well. The V gene is TRBV7-8, the J gene TRBJ2-7; D remains ambiguous. Germline V gene lookup returns CDR1 SGHVS and CDR2 FQNEAQ. The CDR3 length is 12 residues. V lost 1 base to trimming and J lost 3 bases, with 4 bases between them. The CDR3 nucleotides are TGTGCCAGCAGCTTAGGTGACTACGAGCAGTACTTC. The encoded protein is CASSLGDYEQYF.

Points on this clone: Other nucleotide sequences in the sample specify the same CDR3. V usage is TRBV5-6 and J usage is TRBJ2-7; D may match TRBD1 or TRBD2 (5 bases each). The CDR3 is made up of 13 amino acids. Germline V CDR1 and CDR2: SGHDT, YYEEEE. The germline V and J ends were trimmed by 0 bases and 6 bases, with 10 bases remaining between them. The DNA for the CDR3 is TGTGCCAGCAGCTTGGGGGGGAGTGGCGAGCAGTACTTC. This encodes CASSLGGSGEQYF.

The chain links TRBV9 to TRBJ2-7; TRBD1 aligns across 10 bases. The CDR3 runs 16 residues. Germline V CDR1 and CDR2: SGDLS, YYNGEE. The trim removed 0 bases at V and 2 bases at J, leaving 5 bases unmatched. CDR3 sequence: CASSVETGGLPYEQYF. The DNA of the CDR3 is TGTGCCAGCAGCGTAGAGACAGGGGGCCTCCCCTACGAGCAGTACTTC.

This clone occurred once. At the DNA level, this CDR3 is encoded by other sequences in the same sample as well. This sequence joins TRBV19 and TRBJ2-2; D not resolved. The CDR3 length is 12 residues. Per germline, CDR1 LNHDA and CDR2 SQIVND (reference sequence). V lost 6 bases, J lost 3 bases, and 5 bases lay in between. CDR3 in amino acids: CASRGDTGELFF. Here the CDR3 DNA reads TGTGCCAGTAGGGGCGACACCGGGGAGCTGTTTTTT.

The gene calls are TRBV29-1 and TRBJ2-1; 7 nucleotides align to TRBD2. The V gene end was trimmed by 8 bases and the J gene end by 7 bases; junction bases not matched to a gene: 5. The CDR3 is 11 residues long. Germline V lookup: CDR1 SQVTM, CDR2 ANQGSEA. The CDR3 nucleotides are TGCAGCCCGGTGGGGGGGAATGAGCAGTTCTTC. Its protein product is CSPVGGNEQFF.

Comments on this clone: Distinct nucleotide sequences in the sample also encode this CDR3. The chain employs TRBV28 and TRBJ2-7, with TRBD1 identical over 9 bases. The V segment lost 3 bases and the J segment 2 bases; nucleotides outside the gene matches: 2. In germline, CDR1 is MDHEN, CDR2 SYDVKM. The CDR3 is 14 amino acids. CDR3 region: CASSFGTGTYEQYF. In DNA form, the CDR3 reads TGTGCCAGCAGTTTTGGGACAGGGACCTACGAGCAGTACTTC.

The chain employs TRBV30 and TRBJ1-1; weak D call: TRBD1 (5 bases). The CDR3 has 16 amino acids. Germline CDR1 and CDR2: GTSNPN and SVGIG (reference sequence). The V and J ends lost 0 bases and 0 bases respectively, with 14 bases between them. CDR3 in DNA: TGTGCCTGGAGTGTACGGGCAGGGCTAGTGAACACTGAAGCTTTCTTT. It translates to CAWSVRAGLVNTEAFF.